This T cell receptor (beta chain) was observed in a study of blood T cell repertoires in COVID-19. Study background: COVID-19 samples, acute and convalescent, were from the United States, Italy and Spain.

The germline gives CDR1 SGHRS, CDR2 YFSETQ. The CDR3 is 14 residues long. V lost 2 bases and J 4 bases, leaving 9 bases between the germline ends. The assay was immunoSEQ multiplex PCR, and TCRdb's table has in-frame clones only and misses some. The repertoire holds around 430,000 clones, with approximately 88% as singletons. This clone was observed a handful of times. Sequencing used peripheral blood. The genes are TRBV5-1 and TRBJ1-4; D possibly corresponds to TRBD1 (5 bases). The clonotype originates from a woman aged 45-59 years with COVID-19, enrolled during active disease. The CDR3 DNA reads as TGCGCCAGCAGCTTCCAGGGAAATAATGAAAAACTGTTTTTT. Translating it yields CASSFQGNNEKLFF.